Shown below are 5 T cell receptor beta chains from a single sample sequenced in a study of T cell changes during pregnancy in multiple sclerosis. Some clones are missing from TCRdb's copy, which holds only in-frame ones; the method was immunoSEQ multiplex PCR. The table records about 20,000 clones, around 90% of them present only once. The material was CD8+ T cells from peripheral blood mononuclear cells, obtained in the third trimester of pregnancy. These receptors all come from a female donor in good health, enrolled as a control in a pregnancy study.

The gene calls are TRBV27 and TRBJ2-1; 11 bases match TRBD2. The CDR3 loop spans 17 amino acids. Germline values: CDR1 MNHEY, CDR2 SMNVEV (reference sequence). Trimming at V came to 2 bases and at J to 8 bases, leaving 11 bases not matched to a gene. The CDR3 is CASSLDVAGGPLYEQFF. CDR3 coding DNA: TGTGCCAGCAGTTTAGACGTAGCGGGAGGGCCGTTGTATGAGCAGTTCTTC.

This chain connects TRBV9 to TRBJ2-5, with 10 bases aligning to TRBD2. The J segment lost 0 bases and the V segment lost 0 bases, leaving 5 bases of the junction unmatched. The CDR3 extends over 17 amino acids. Germline CDR1 and CDR2: SGDLS and YYNGEE. CDR3 residues: CASSVGGTSEYQETQYF. The CDR3, as DNA: TGTGCCAGCAGCGTAGGTGGGACTAGCGAGTACCAAGAGACCCAGTACTTC.

Only a few counts were recorded for this clone. The chain couples TRBV4-1 to TRBJ1-4; 9 bases map to TRBD1. Germline V gene sequence: CDR1 MGHRA, CDR2 YSYEKL. V was clipped by 3 bases and J by 5 bases; unmatched bases: 1. The CDR3 has 14 amino acids. The DNA for the CDR3 is TGCGCCAGCAGCCACGGGACAGGGAATGAAAAACTGTTTTTT. Translated, it gives CASSHGTGNEKLFF.

V and J are TRBV6-4 and TRBJ2-5; 9 bases are shared with TRBD1. V shed 5 bases, J shed 3 bases, and the junction held 1 base outside the gene matches. The CDR3 runs 13 residues. In germline, CDR1 is MRHNA, CDR2 SNTAGT. As DNA, the CDR3 is TGTGCCAGCAGTCGGACAGGGGAAGAGACCCAGTACTTC. The encoded protein is CASSRTGEETQYF.

The rearrangement joins TRBV7-9 to TRBJ1-2; 11 bases are shared with TRBD1. Germline CDR1 SEHNR, CDR2 FQNEAQ (reference sequence). The CDR3 covers 15 residues. V gave up 5 bases and J gave up 3 bases; unmatched junction bases: 5. The CDR3 loop is CASSHGQGAYYGYTF. The DNA of the CDR3 is TGTGCCAGCAGCCATGGACAGGGGGCGTACTATGGCTACACCTTC.